This TCR beta chain was profiled in a study of shared clonotypes between healthy human individuals. Study as a whole: The plates for each donor numbered three CD4 naive, three CD4 memory, two CD8 naive and one CD8 memory.

Study results and caveats: Limited genetic and exposure-history diversity came from having few donors. Four donors held approximately 4.5% of naive CD4 clonotypes in common.

This clone was seen just once. Its matching antigen is unknown. TCRdb's copy holds only in-frame clones and misses some; the assay was immunoSEQ multiplex PCR. The repertoire holds about 2.4 million clones, around 90% seen once, with roughly 0.14% in the top ten. The sequence was collected from a young man in good health. The sequenced material came from naive CD4+ T cells sorted from blood. Subset: CD45RA+ positively selected.

In DNA form, the CDR3 reads TGTGCCAGCAGCCGAGGGGACAGGGACCTACAAGAGACCCAGTACTTC. Translated, it gives CASSRGDRDLQETQYF. The genes are TRBV7-6 and TRBJ2-5; 9 positions match TRBD1. The CDR3 covers 16 residues. Germline-derived CDR1 and CDR2 are SGHVS and FNYEAQ. Trimming removed 5 bases from V and 2 bases from J; junction bases left unmatched: 9.